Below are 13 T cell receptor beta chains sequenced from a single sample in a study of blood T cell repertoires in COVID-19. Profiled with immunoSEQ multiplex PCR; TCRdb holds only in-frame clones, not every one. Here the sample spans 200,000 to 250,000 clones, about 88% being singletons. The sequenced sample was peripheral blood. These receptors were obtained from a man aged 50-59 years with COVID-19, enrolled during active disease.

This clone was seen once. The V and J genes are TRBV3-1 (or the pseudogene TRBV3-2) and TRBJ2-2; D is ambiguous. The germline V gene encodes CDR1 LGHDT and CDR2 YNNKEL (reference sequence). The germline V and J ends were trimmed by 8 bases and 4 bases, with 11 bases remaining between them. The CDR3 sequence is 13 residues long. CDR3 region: CASERGGTGELFF. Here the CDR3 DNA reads TGTGCCAGCGAGCGAGGCGGCACCGGGGAGCTGTTTTTT.

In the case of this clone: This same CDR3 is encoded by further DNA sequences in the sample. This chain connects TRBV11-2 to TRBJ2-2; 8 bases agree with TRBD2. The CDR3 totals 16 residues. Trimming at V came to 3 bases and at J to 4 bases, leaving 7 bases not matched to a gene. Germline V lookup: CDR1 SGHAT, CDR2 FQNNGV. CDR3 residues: CASSFGLAGGTGELFF. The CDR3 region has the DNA TGTGCCAGCAGCTTTGGTTTGGCGGGGGGCACCGGGGAGCTGTTTTTT.

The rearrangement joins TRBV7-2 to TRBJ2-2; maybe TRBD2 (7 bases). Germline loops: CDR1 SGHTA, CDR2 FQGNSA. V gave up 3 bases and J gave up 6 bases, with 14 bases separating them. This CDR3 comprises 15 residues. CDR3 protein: CASSLGGAAAGELFF. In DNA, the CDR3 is TGTGCCAGCAGCTTGGGGGGGGCGGCGGCCGGGGAGCTGTTTTTT.

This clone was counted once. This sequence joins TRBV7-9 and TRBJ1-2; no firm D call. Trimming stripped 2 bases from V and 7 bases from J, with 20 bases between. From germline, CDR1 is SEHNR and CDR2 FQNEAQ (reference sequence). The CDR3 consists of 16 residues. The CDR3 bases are TGTGCCAGCAGCTTAAAGGCCGTATCTCAGGCGGGTGGCTACACCTTC. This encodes CASSLKAVSQAGGYTF.

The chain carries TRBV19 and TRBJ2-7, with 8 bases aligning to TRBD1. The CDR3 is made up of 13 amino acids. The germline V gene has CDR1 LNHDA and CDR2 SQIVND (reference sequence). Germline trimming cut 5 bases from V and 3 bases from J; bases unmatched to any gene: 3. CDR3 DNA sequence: TGTGCCAGTAGTGTGACAGGGGACTACGAGCAGTACTTC. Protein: CASSVTGDYEQYF.

CDR3 amino acids: CASSGQGFSRQPQHF. The DNA of the CDR3 is TGTGCCAGCTCTGGACAGGGATTCTCCCGGCAGCCCCAGCATTTT. V gene TRBV6-5 combines with J gene TRBJ1-5, with 8 nucleotides matching TRBD1. Germline assignment: CDR1 MNHEY and CDR2 SVGAGI. The CDR3 is 15 residues long. V shed 8 bases and J 7 bases; nucleotides not matched to a gene: 13.

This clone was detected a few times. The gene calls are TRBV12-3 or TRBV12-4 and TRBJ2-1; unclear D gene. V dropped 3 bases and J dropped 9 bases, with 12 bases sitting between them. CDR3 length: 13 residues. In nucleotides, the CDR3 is TGTGCCAGCAGTTTCGGCAGACTTGGTGAGCAGTTCTTC. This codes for CASSFGRLGEQFF.

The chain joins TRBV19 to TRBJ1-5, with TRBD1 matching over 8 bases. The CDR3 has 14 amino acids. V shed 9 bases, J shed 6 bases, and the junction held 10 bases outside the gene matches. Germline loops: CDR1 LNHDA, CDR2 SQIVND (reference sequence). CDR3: CASRRGRDGQPQHF. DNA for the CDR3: TGTGCCAGCCGCAGGGGGCGGGATGGTCAGCCCCAGCATTTT.

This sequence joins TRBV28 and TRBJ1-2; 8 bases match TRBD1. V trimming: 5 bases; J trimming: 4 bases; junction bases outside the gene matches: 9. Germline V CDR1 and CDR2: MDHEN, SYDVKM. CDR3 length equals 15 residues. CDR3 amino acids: CASSPGQGLGYGYTF. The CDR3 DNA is TGTGCCAGCAGTCCTGGACAGGGATTAGGCTATGGCTACACCTTC.

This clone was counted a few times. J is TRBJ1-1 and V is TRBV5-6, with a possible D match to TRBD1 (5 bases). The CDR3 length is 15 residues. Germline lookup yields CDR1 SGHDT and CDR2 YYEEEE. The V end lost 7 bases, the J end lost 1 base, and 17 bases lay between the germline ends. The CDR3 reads CASHLGAGGNTEAFF. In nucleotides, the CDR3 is TGTGCCAGCCACCTAGGGGCAGGTGGGAACACTGAAGCTTTCTTT.

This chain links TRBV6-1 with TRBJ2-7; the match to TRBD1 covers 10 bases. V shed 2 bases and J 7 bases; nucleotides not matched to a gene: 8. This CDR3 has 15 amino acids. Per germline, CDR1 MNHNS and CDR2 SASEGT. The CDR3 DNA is TGTGCCAGCAGTGAAACTGGACAGGGGGTTGGGGAGCAGTACTTC. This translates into CASSETGQGVGEQYF.

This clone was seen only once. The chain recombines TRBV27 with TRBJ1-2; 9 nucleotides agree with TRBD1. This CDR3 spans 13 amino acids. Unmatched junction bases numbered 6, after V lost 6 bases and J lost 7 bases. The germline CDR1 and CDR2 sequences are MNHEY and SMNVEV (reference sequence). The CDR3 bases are TGTGCCAGCAGCCGACAGGGGGAGGGTGGCTACACCTTC. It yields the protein CASSRQGEGGYTF.

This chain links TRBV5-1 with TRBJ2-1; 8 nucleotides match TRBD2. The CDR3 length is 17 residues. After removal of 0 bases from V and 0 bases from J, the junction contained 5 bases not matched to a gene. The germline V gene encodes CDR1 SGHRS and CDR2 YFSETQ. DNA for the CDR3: TGCGCCAGCAGCTTGGATCTTAGCGGGGTCTCCTACAATGAGCAGTTCTTC. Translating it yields CASSLDLSGVSYNEQFF.